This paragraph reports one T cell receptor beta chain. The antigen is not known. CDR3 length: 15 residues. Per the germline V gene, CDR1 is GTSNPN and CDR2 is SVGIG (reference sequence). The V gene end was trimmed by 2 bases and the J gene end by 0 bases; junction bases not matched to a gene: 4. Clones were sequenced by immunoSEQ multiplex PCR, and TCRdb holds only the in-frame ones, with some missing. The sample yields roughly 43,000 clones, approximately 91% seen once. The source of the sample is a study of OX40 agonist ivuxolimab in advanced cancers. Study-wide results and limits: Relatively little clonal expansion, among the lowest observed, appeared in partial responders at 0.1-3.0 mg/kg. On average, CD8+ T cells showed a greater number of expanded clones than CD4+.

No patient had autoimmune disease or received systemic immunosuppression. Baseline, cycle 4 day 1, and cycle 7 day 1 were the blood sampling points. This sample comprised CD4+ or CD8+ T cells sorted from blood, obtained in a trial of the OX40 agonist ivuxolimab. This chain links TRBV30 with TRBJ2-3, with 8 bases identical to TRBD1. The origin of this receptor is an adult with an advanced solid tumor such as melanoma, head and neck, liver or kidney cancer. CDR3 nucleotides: TGTGCCTGGAGTTCGACAGGGGCCAGCACAGATACGCAGTATTTT. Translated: CAWSSTGASTDTQYF.